A selection of T cell receptor beta chains follows, all from one sample in a study of T cell repertoires in cytomegalovirus infection. TCRdb called the reads again in MiXCR, with one record for every CDR3 protein. The sample records roughly 200,000 distinct CDR3 sequences, roughly 9.8% being singletons. The specimen was PBMCs. All receptors come from a human donor in good health (CMV status not recorded). Some clones in this sample may be carry-over from other donors' samples. CDR3s include the opening cysteine and the closing phenylalanine or tryptophan. The D gene is left open where the match is weak. The size of a clone is reported for some rows only, either as once, few or many, or as a class for expanded clones.

>few|TRBJ2-7|17|TRBV7-2|TRBD2
CASSLVGLAGGPNEQYF
TGTGCCAGCAGCTTAGTAGGACTAGCGGGAGGGCCTAACGAGCAGTACTTC
>few|TRBJ2-7|15|TRBV12-3/TRBV12-4|.
CASSLGLDGSYEQYF
TGTGCCAGCAGTCTAGGGTTAGACGGGTCTTACGAGCAGTACTTC
>many|TRBJ2-5|16|TRBV14|.
CASSTTGALRKETQYF
TGTGCCAGCAGCACGACGGGGGCGCTCCGGAAAGAGACCCAGTACTTC
>few|TRBJ2-5|16|TRBV14|TRBD1
CASSQGRGLYGETQYF
TGTGCCAGCAGCCAAGGCAGGGGGCTTTATGGAGAGACCCAGTACTTC
>.|TRBJ2-2|13|TRBV6-2/TRBV6-3|.
CASSTVGNGELFF
TGTGCCAGCAGTACGGTTGGCAACGGGGAGCTGTTTTTT
>many|TRBJ2-2|16|TRBV12-3/TRBV12-4|TRBD2
CASSNTGTSPARELFF
TGTGCCAGCAGCAATACCGGGACTAGCCCTGCCCGGGAGCTGTTTTTT
>many|TRBJ1-5|12|TRBV28|.
CASQATNQPQHF
TGTGCCAGCCAAGCCACCAATCAGCCCCAGCATTTT
>few|TRBJ2-2|16|TRBV7-3|.
CASSLNFRPSTGELFF
TGTGCCAGCAGCTTAAACTTTAGACCCTCCACCGGGGAGCTGTTTTTT
>.|TRBJ2-7|12|TRBV29-1|.
CSVWGLANEQYF
TGCAGCGTTTGGGGGTTGGCTAACGAGCAGTACTTC
>few|TRBJ2-4|15|TRBV19|.
CASSAGQLAKNIQYF
TGTGCCAGTAGTGCGGGACAGCTGGCCAAAAACATTCAGTACTTC
>.|TRBJ2-3|16|TRBV11-3|.
CASSAGTTTSTDTQYF
TGTGCCAGCAGCGCCGGGACAACCACTAGCACAGATACGCAGTATTTT
>few|TRBJ1-3|14|TRBV6-2/TRBV6-3|.
CASIGDLSGNTIYF
TGTGCCAGCATTGGGGACCTCTCTGGAAACACCATATATTTT
>many|TRBJ1-4|15|TRBV7-2|TRBD1
CASSPGDRVYEKLFF
TGTGCCAGCAGCCCCGGGGACAGGGTTTATGAAAAACTGTTTTTT
>few|TRBJ2-7|14|TRBV28|TRBD1
CASSITGTGDEQYF
TGTGCCAGCAGTATTACCGGGACAGGGGACGAGCAGTACTTC